Presented here are 19 T cell receptor beta chains from one specimen sequenced in a study of cytomegalovirus exposure and HLA in healthy donors. Amplification used 60 Vbeta primers and 13 Jbeta primers. Method: immunoSEQ multiplex PCR; TCRdb's copy keeps in-frame clones and lacks some. The data hold just over 200,000 clones, with approximately 85% observed a single time. The specimen sequenced was PBMCs. These receptors came from a woman aged 40 to 50 in good health and CMV-seronegative.

The chain carries TRBV19 and TRBJ1-5, with 9 bases identical to TRBD1. The CDR3 has 15 amino acids. The germline V gene has CDR1 LNHDA and CDR2 SQIVND (reference sequence). V lost 6 bases to trimming and J lost 5 bases; unmatched junction nucleotides: 8. The CDR3 nucleotides read TGTGCCAGTAGACCGGACAGGGGAGGATATCAGCCCCAGCATTTT. Amino acids: CASRPDRGGYQPQHF.

The chain recombines TRBV28 with TRBJ2-3; 8 bases map to TRBD2. Germline assignment: CDR1 MDHEN and CDR2 SYDVKM. The length of the CDR3 is 16 residues. Unmatched junction bases numbered 9, after V lost 3 bases and J lost 4 bases. The CDR3: CASSFPGRAGSDTQYF. The CDR3 coding sequence is TGTGCCAGCAGTTTCCCCGGGAGGGCCGGGTCAGATACGCAGTATTTT.

The chain has TRBV27 and TRBJ1-4, with D maybe TRBD1 (5 bases). The length of the CDR3 is 14 residues. CDR1 and CDR2 (germline): MNHEY, SMNVEV (reference sequence). V lost 3 bases, J lost 4 bases, and 9 bases lay in between. Here the CDR3 reads CASSFRQNNEKLFF. In nucleotides, the CDR3 is TGTGCCAGCAGTTTCAGACAGAATAATGAAAAACTGTTTTTT.

The chain has TRBV6-5 and TRBJ1-2; the match to TRBD1 covers 7 bases. Per germline, CDR1 MNHEY and CDR2 SVGAGI. CDR3 size: 15 residues. V gave up 6 bases and J gave up 4 bases; unmatched junction bases: 11. This CDR3 reads CASSIDRDSPYGYTF. The CDR3 bases are TGTGCCAGCAGCATAGACCGGGACAGTCCCTATGGCTACACCTTC.

This chain uses TRBV11-2 with TRBJ2-5; tentatively, D is TRBD2 (5 bases). CDR3 length: 15 residues. Trimming removed 1 base at V and 3 bases at J, with 12 bases between. From germline, CDR1 is SGHAT and CDR2 FQNNGV. The DNA for the CDR3 is TGTGCCAGCAGCTTAGGTTATTTCGGGGAAGAGACCCAGTACTTC. This translates into CASSLGYFGEETQYF.

CDR3 residues: CASTPPGRGGTEAFF. In nucleotides, the CDR3 is TGTGCCAGCACCCCGCCGGGCCGGGGAGGCACTGAAGCTTTCTTT. V is TRBV28 and J is TRBJ1-1; no firm D call. The CDR3 extends over 15 amino acids. Trimming cost V 7 bases and J 4 bases, with 19 bases left between them. CDR1 is MDHEN, CDR2 SYDVKM, per germline.

This chain joins TRBV2 and TRBJ2-7; tentatively, D is TRBD2 (5 bases). The CDR3 is made up of 15 amino acids. Trimming shortened V by 2 bases and J by 2 bases, and 13 bases separated the two germline ends. CDR1 is SNHLY, CDR2 FYNNEI, per germline. The CDR3 coding sequence is TGTGCCAGCAGTGAATCCCCGGCCGGGGCCTACGAGCAGTACTTC. This encodes CASSESPAGAYEQYF.

V usage is TRBV30 and J usage is TRBJ1-1; 7 bases are a match to TRBD1. This CDR3 has 13 amino acids. Germline values: CDR1 GTSNPN, CDR2 SVGIG (reference sequence). V shed 6 bases and J 1 base; nucleotides not matched to a gene: 5. The CDR3 is CACEGTANTEAFF. The CDR3 DNA follows: TGTGCCTGCGAGGGGACAGCGAACACTGAAGCTTTCTTT.

In DNA form, the CDR3 reads TGTGCCTGGAGTGCGAGACAGGGCTACAATCAGCCCCAGCATTTT. It is translated as CAWSARQGYNQPQHF. The chain links TRBV30 to TRBJ1-5, with 7 bases aligning to TRBD1. CDR3 length: 15 amino acids. V shed 1 base and J 3 bases; nucleotides not matched to a gene: 6. Germline V CDR1 and CDR2: GTSNPN, SVGIG (reference sequence).

The genes are TRBV11-2 and TRBJ2-1; 7 positions match TRBD2. This CDR3 comprises 14 residues. J gave up 3 bases and V 1 base, and 0 bases lay outside the gene matches. CDR1 and CDR2 (germline): SGHAT, FQNNGV. In DNA form, the CDR3 reads TGTGCCAGCAGCTTAGTAGCGGGCTACAATGAGCAGTTCTTC. Protein product: CASSLVAGYNEQFF.

The chain couples TRBV19 to TRBJ2-7; maybe TRBD1 (6 bases). The germline V and J ends were trimmed by 0 bases and 3 bases, with 12 bases remaining between them. The CDR3 covers 15 residues. Per the germline V gene, CDR1 is LNHDA and CDR2 is SQIVND (reference sequence). CDR3: CASSIEVRGNYEQYF. Written as DNA, the CDR3 is TGTGCCAGTAGTATAGAAGTCAGGGGAAACTACGAGCAGTACTTC.

The rearrangement uses TRBV4-2 and TRBJ2-7; D may be TRBD1 (5 bases). The CDR3 sequence is 11 residues long. Germline CDR1 LGHNA, CDR2 YNFKEQ. V was trimmed by 2 bases and J by 6 bases, leaving 5 bases between them. CDR3 residues: CASSQQGEQYF. The CDR3 DNA sequence: TGTGCCAGCAGCCAACAGGGCGAGCAGTACTTC.

The chain joins TRBV5-4 to TRBJ2-1; the D gene is possibly TRBD2 (5 bases). CDR3 size: 17 residues. Germline values: CDR1 SGHNT, CDR2 YYREEE (reference sequence). The V and J ends lost 3 bases and 3 bases respectively, with 19 bases between them. The CDR3 region has the DNA TGTGCCAGCAGCTCCCCCCTAGGGTCAGAGGGCTACAATGAGCAGTTCTTC. This gives the protein CASSSPLGSEGYNEQFF.

This clone has just a few counts. The chain recombines TRBV11-2 with TRBJ2-7; the D gene is possibly TRBD2 (6 bases). Looked up from germline, CDR1 is SGHAT and CDR2 is FQNNGV. Trimming shortened V by 4 bases and J by 3 bases, and 16 bases separated the two germline ends. The CDR3 has 15 residues. For the CDR3, the DNA is TGTGCCAGCAGCTCGGAGGGACTCTACCGCTACGAGCAGTACTTC. Its protein is CASSSEGLYRYEQYF.

The chain is built from TRBV2 and TRBJ1-5; 8 bases are shared with TRBD1. V trimming: 6 bases; J trimming: 1 base; junction bases outside the gene matches: 8. The CDR3 is 16 residues long. The germline V gene encodes CDR1 SNHLY and CDR2 FYNNEI. The CDR3 sequence: CASRALTGVSNQPQHF. CDR3 coding DNA: TGTGCCAGCAGAGCCTTGACAGGGGTCAGCAATCAGCCCCAGCATTTT.

The chain combines TRBV13 with TRBJ2-7; 10 bases map to TRBD2. V dropped 0 bases and J dropped 5; count of bases not matched to a gene: 4. Germline V gene data show CDR1 as PRHDT and CDR2 as FYEKMQ (reference sequence). This CDR3 is built from 15 residues. CDR3 sequence: CASSLGAGGPHEQYF. The DNA for the CDR3 is TGTGCCAGCAGCTTAGGAGCGGGAGGGCCCCACGAGCAGTACTTC.

This rearrangement joins TRBV5-1 to TRBJ2-7, with TRBD1 matching over 10 bases. CDR3 length: 16 amino acids. With V trimmed by 1 base and J by 6 bases, 10 bases remained unmatched. Germline-derived CDR1 and CDR2 are SGHRS and YFSETQ. CDR3 loop: CASSLTSGTGEIEQYF. The CDR3 DNA is TGCGCCAGCAGCTTGACCTCCGGGACAGGGGAGATCGAGCAGTACTTC.

This clone is a singleton in its sample. The chain couples TRBV7-8 to TRBJ2-1; 8 nucleotides agree with TRBD2. J lost 6 bases, V lost 6 bases, and 7 bases had no gene match. The CDR3 extends over 14 amino acids. Germline V gene data show CDR1 as SGHVS and CDR2 as FQNEAQ. CDR3 bases: TGTGCCAGCAGTTCCTTAGCGGGGAGCAATGAGCAGTTCTTC. It is translated as CASSSLAGSNEQFF.

The V call is TRBV7-2, the J call TRBJ2-3, with D unresolved. This CDR3 spans 14 amino acids. Germline CDR1 is SGHTA and CDR2 is FQGNSA. Trimming removed 3 bases from V and 2 bases from J, with 9 bases in between. The CDR3 bases are TGTGCCAGCAGCTTCGAACAGATCACAGATACGCAGTATTTT. This gives the protein CASSFEQITDTQYF. The complete variable domain, with remaining parts taken from reference TRBV7-2 and TRBJ2-3, reads GAGVSQSPSNKVTEKGKDVELRCDPISGHTALYWYRQSLGQGLEFLIYFQGNSAPDKSGLPSDRFSAERTGGSVSTLTIQRTQQEDSAVYLCASSFEQITDTQYFGPGTRLTVL.